These 4 T cell receptor beta chains came from one sample sequenced in a study of blood T cells in healthy people across ages (dated by TCRdb to the mid-2010s). Receptors were amplified or captured by 5' RACE. The sample was run on an Illumina HiSeq 2500. A second roughly 6 to 12 cycle PCR used a sample-barcoded 5' primer and a J-beta primer mix. In-frame beta chains were kept once TCRdb had trimmed the public reads at Q25 with fastp and called clones with MiXCR. Rows merge per CDR3 protein into single entries with the most common DNA and genes. The table for this sample lists roughly 1.6 million distinct CDR3 sequences; 30% to 35% of them were counted only once. The ten largest clones take up about 11% of the sample. The sequenced sample consisted of blood. The receptor source for this set is a woman younger than 45 in good health.

The chain combines TRBV4-1 with TRBJ1-2, with D maybe TRBD1 (5 bases). From germline, CDR1 is MGHRA and CDR2 YSYEKL. V lost 1 base to trimming and J lost 0 bases, with 6 bases between them. The CDR3 runs to 14 residues. Here the CDR3 DNA reads TGCGCCAGCAGCCAAGGGGACGCTAACTATGGCTACACCTTC. It translates to CASSQGDANYGYTF.

The rearrangement uses TRBV5-6 and TRBJ1-2, with a tentative D call TRBD1 (6 bases). Germline loops: CDR1 SGHDT, CDR2 YYEEEE. This CDR3 contains 14 residues. Trimming removed 4 bases from V and 4 bases from J, with 14 bases in between. The CDR3 DNA sequence: TGTGCCAGCAGCGGACCAGGGGAGGGCTATGGCTACACCTTC. This sequence encodes CASSGPGEGYGYTF. Looking up the rest from reference TRBV5-6 and TRBJ1-2 gives the full variable domain: DAGVTQSPTHLIKTRGQQVTLRCSPKSGHDTVSWYQQALGQGPQFIFQYYEEEERQRGNFPDRFSGHQFPNYSSELNVNALLLGDSALYLCASSGPGEGYGYTFGSGTRLTVV.

The gene calls are TRBV4-1 and TRBJ2-3, with 7 positions matching TRBD1. With V trimmed by 1 base and J by 7 bases, 14 bases remained unmatched. The length of the CDR3 is 17 residues. Germline assignment: CDR1 MGHRA and CDR2 YSYEKL. The CDR3 loop is CASSQGRQGPISHTQYF. The CDR3, as DNA: TGCGCCAGCAGCCAAGGCAGACAGGGTCCTATCTCACATACGCAGTATTTT.

The V and J genes are TRBV10-2 and TRBJ2-4, with 9 bases aligning to TRBD1. V was clipped by 3 bases and J by 6 bases; unmatched bases: 6. The CDR3 has 15 residues. From germline, CDR1 is WSHSY and CDR2 SAAADI. The chain's CDR3 is CASSEGATGGNIQYF. In DNA, the CDR3 is TGCGCCAGCAGTGAAGGTGCGACAGGGGGAAACATTCAGTACTTC.